This T cell receptor beta chain stems from a study of blood T cell repertoires in COVID-19. Study summary: Sources were T cells, B-cell-depleted T cells, or PBMCs; the material itself was cDNA or gDNA.

Unmatched junction bases numbered 12, after V lost 3 bases and J lost 2 bases. Germline loops: CDR1 MDHEN, CDR2 SYDVKM. This CDR3 spans 17 amino acids. This clone has only one observation. Under the authors' procedure: Reference gene primer amplification gave estimated nucleated cell counts. Clones were sequenced by immunoSEQ multiplex PCR, and TCRdb holds only the in-frame ones, with some missing. Clone size and V and J calls were adopted from that table, with D and trimming inferred from the DNA. The sample yields more than 90,000 clones, approximately 77% seen once. The source is a woman of 80 years or more with acute or convalescent COVID-19. V and J are TRBV28 and TRBJ1-1; 7 nucleotides agree with TRBD1. The source material was peripheral blood. The CDR3 spells CASSFRTGEGPNTEAFF. CDR3 bases: TGTGCCAGCAGTTTTCGGACAGGAGAGGGACCTAACACTGAAGCTTTCTTT.